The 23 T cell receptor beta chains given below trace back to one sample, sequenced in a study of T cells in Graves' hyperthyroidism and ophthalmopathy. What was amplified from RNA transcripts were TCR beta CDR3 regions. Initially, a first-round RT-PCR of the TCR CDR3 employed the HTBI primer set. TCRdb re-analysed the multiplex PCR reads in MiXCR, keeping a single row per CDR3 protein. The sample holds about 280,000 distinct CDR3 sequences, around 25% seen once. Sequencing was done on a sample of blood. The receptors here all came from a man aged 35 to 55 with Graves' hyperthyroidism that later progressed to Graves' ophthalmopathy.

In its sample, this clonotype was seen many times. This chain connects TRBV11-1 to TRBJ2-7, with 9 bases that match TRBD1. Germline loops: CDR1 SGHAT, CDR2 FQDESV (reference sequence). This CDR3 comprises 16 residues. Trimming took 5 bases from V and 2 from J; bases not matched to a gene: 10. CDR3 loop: CASSTPGQGNPYEQYF. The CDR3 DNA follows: TGTGCCAGCAGCACCCCGGGACAGGGCAATCCCTACGAGCAGTACTTC.

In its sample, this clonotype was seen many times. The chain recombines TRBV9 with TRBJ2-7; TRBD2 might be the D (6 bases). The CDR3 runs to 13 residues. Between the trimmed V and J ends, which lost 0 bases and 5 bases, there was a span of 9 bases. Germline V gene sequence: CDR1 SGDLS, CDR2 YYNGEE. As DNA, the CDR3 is TGTGCCAGCAGCGTAGTGGGAGGTGACGAGCAGTACTTC. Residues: CASSVVGGDEQYF.

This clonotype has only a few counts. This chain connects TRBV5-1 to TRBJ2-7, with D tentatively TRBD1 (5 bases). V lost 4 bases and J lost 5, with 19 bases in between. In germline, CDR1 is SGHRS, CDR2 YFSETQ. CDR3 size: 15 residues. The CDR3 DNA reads TGCGCCAGCAGCCGCTCAGACAGTGGTATTAACGAGCAGTACTTC. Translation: CASSRSDSGINEQYF. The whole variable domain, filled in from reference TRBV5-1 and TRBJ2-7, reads KAGVTQTPRYLIKTRGQQVTLSCSPISGHRSVSWYQQTPGQGLQFLFEYFSETQRNKGNFPGRFSGRQFSNSRSEMNVSTLELGDSALYLCASSRSDSGINEQYFGPGTRLTVT.

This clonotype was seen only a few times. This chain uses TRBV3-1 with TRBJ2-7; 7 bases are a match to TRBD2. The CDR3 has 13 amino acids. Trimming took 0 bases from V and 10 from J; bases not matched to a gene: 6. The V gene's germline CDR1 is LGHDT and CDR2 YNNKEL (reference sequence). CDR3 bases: TGTGCCAGCAGCCAAGATTGGACTAGTCTCCAGTACTTC. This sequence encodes CASSQDWTSLQYF.

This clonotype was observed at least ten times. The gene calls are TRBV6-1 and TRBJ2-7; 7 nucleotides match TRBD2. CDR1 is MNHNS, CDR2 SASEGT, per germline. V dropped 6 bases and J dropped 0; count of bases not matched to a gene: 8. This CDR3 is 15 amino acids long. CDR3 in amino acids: CASRGGSGLSYEQYF. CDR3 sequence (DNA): TGTGCCAGCAGGGGGGGGAGCGGGCTCTCCTACGAGCAGTACTTC.

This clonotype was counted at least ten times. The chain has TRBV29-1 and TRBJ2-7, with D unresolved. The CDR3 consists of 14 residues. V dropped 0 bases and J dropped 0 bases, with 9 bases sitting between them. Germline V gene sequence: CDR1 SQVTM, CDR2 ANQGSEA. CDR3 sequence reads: CSVEDPTRSYEQYF. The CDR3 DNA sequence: TGCAGCGTTGAAGATCCAACCCGCTCCTACGAGCAGTACTTC.

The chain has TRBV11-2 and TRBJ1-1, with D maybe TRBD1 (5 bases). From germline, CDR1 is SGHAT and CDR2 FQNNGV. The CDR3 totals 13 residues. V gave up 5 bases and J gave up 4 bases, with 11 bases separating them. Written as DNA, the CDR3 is TGTGCCAGCAGCCGTATTGGGGGCACTGAAGCTTTCTTT. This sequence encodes CASSRIGGTEAFF. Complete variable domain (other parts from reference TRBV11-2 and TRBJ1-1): EAGVAQSPRYKIIEKRQSVAFWCNPISGHATLYWYQQILGQGPKLLIQFQNNGVVDDSQLPKDRFSAERLKGVDSTLKIQPAKLEDSAVYLCASSRIGGTEAFFGQGTRLTVV.

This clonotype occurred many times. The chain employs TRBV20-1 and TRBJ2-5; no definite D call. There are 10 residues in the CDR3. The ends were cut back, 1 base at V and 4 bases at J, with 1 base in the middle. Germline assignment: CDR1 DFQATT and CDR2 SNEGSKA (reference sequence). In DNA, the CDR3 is TGCAGTGCTAGAGTAGAGACCCAGTACTTC. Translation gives CSARVETQYF.

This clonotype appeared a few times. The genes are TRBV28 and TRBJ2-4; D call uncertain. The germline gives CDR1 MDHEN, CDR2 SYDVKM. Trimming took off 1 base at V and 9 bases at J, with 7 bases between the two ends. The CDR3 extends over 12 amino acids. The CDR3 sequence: CASSLSKGIQYF. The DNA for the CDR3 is TGTGCCAGCAGTTTATCCAAGGGCATTCAGTACTTC.

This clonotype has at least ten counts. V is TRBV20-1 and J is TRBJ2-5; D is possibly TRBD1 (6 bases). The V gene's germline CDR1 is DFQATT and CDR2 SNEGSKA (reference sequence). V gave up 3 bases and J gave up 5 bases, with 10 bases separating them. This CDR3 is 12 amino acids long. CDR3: CSARHRVETQYF. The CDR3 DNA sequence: TGCAGTGCTAGGCACAGGGTTGAGACCCAGTACTTC.

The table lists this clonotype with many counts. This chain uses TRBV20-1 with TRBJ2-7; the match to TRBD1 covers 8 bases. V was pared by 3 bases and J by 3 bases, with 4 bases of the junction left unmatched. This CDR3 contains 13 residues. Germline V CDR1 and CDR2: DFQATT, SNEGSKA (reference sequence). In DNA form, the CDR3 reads TGCAGTGCTAGTCAGGGGGCGGTCTACGAGCAGTACTTC. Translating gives CSASQGAVYEQYF.

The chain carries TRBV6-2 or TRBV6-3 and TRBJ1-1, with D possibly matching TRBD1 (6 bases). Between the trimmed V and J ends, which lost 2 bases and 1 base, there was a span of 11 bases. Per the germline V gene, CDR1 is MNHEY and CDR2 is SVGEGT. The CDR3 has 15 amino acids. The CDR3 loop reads CASSYVGHANTEAFF. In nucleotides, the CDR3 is TGTGCCAGCAGTTACGTGGGACACGCGAACACTGAAGCTTTCTTT.

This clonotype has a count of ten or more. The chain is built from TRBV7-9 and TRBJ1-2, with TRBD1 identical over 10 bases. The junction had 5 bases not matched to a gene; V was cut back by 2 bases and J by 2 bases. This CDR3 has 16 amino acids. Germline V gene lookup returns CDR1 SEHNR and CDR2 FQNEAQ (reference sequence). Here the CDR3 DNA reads TGTGCCAGCAGCTTACCACCGGGACAGGGGAACTATGGCTACACCTTC. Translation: CASSLPPGQGNYGYTF.

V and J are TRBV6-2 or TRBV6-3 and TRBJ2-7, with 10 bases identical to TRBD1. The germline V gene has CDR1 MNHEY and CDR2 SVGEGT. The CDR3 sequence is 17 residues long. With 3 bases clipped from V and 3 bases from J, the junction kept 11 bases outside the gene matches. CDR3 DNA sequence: TGTGCCAGCAGTTATTCCACCGGGACAGGGGAATACTACGAGCAGTACTTC. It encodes CASSYSTGTGEYYEQYF.

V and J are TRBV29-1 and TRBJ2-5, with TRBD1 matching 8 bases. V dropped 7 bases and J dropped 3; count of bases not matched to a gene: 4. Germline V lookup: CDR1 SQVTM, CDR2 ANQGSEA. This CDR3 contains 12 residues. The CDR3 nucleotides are TGCAGCGCCATGACAGGGGAAGAGACCCAGTACTTC. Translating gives CSAMTGEETQYF.

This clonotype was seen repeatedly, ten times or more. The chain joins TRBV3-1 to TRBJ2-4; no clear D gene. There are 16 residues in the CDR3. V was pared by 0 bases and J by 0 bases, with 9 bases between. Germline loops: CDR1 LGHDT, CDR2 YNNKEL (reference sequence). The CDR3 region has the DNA TGTGCCAGCAGCCAAGAGCCTGGCGGAGCCAAAAACATTCAGTACTTC. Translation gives CASSQEPGGAKNIQYF.

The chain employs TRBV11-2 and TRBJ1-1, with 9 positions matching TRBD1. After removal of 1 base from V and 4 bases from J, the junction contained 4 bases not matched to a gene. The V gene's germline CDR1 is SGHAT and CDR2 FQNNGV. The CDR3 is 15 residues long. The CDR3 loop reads CASSLVTGGGTEAFF. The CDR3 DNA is TGTGCCAGCAGCTTAGTGACAGGGGGTGGCACTGAAGCTTTCTTT.

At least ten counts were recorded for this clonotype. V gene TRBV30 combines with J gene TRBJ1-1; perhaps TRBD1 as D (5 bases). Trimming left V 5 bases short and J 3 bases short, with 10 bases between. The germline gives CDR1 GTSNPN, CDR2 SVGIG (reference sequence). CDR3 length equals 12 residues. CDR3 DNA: TGTGCCTGGGACAGACGGGACACTGAAGCTTTCTTT. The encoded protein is CAWDRRDTEAFF. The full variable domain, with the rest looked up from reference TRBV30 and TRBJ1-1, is SQTIHQWPATLVQPVGSPLSLECTVEGTSNPNLYWYRQAAGRGLQLLFYSVGIGQISSEVPQNLSASRPQDRQFILSSKKLLLSDSGFYLCAWDRRDTEAFFGQGTRLTVV.

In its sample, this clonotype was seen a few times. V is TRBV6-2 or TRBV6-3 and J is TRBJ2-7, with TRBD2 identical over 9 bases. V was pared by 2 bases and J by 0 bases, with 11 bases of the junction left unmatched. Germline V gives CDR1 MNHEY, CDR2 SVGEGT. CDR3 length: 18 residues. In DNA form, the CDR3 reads TGTGCCAGCAGTTACGGTTGGGCTAGCGGGGCTATCTCCTACGAGCAGTACTTC. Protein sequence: CASSYGWASGAISYEQYF.

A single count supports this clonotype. The CDR3 reads CASSWGTGGSEQYF. In nucleotides, the CDR3 is TGTGCCAGCAGTTGGGGGACAGGGGGCTCCGAGCAGTACTTC. The rearrangement joins TRBV28 to TRBJ2-7; 12 nucleotides agree with TRBD1. This CDR3 has 14 residues. CDR1 is MDHEN, CDR2 SYDVKM, per germline. The V and J ends lost 4 bases and 6 bases, in that order; junction bases with no gene match: 4. The whole variable domain, filled in from reference TRBV28 and TRBJ2-7, reads DVKVTQSSRYLVKRTGEKVFLECVQDMDHENMFWYRQDPGLGLRLIYFSYDVKMKEKGDIPEGYSVSREKKERFSLILESASTNQTSMYLCASSWGTGGSEQYFGPGTRLTVT.

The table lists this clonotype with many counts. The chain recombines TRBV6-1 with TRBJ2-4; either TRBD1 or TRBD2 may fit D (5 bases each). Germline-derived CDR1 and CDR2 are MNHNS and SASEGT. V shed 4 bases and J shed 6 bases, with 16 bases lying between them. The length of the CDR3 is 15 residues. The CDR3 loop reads CASSAYKGPPNIQYF. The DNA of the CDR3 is TGTGCCAGCAGTGCTTACAAGGGACCTCCAAACATTCAGTACTTC.

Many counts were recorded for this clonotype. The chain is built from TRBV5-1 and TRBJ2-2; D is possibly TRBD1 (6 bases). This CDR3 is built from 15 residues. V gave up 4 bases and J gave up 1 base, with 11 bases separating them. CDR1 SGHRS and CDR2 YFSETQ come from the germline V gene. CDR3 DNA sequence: TGCGCCAGCAGCCGGGACAACCAGAACACCGGGGAGCTGTTTTTT. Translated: CASSRDNQNTGELFF.

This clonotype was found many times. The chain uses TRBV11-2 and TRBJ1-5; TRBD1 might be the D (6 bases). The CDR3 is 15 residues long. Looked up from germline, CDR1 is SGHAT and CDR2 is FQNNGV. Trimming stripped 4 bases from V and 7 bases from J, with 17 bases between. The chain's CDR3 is CASSSLQGKDQPQHF. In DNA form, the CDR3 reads TGTGCCAGCAGCTCTCTCCAGGGGAAGGACCAGCCCCAGCATTTT.